This TCR beta chain was recovered during a study of prognosis after radiotherapy for stage I lung cancer. Study-wide background: In a few patients, distant metastases developed after radiotherapy (median roughly 7 months), whereas over 12 patients showed no significant progression.

The sample holds many counts of this clonotype. As yet, its antigen is unknown. Study-wide findings and caveats: Counts of unique TCR clones fell following stereotactic body radiation therapy, median about 10,000 versus 6,900.

The germline V and J ends were trimmed by 2 bases and 3 bases, with 12 bases remaining between them. The CDR3 has 15 residues. Germline CDR1 LNHDA, CDR2 SQIVND (reference sequence). Amplicons of TCR beta CDR3 were generated from genomic DNA by two-round multiplex PCR. For every TRBV and TRBJ gene, a specific primer was used in first-round PCR. TCRdb re-analysed the multiplex PCR reads in MiXCR, keeping a single row per CDR3 protein. The sample carries 15,000 to 20,000 distinct CDR3 sequences, 25% to 30% recorded once. The sequence was collected from a donor aged 50 or older with non-small cell lung cancer. Sequencing was performed on PBMCs, taken before or after stereotactic body radiation therapy (not recorded which). The J gene is TRBJ2-3, the V gene TRBV19; either TRBD1 or TRBD2 may fit D (5 bases each). CDR3 sequence: CASSITGPSTDTQYF. The CDR3 DNA is TGTGCCAGTAGTATAACGGGACCATCGACAGATACGCAGTATTTT.